The clone carrying this TCR beta chain was seen ten or more times. As yet, its antigen is unknown. This entry is derived from a study of T cells in Graves' hyperthyroidism and ophthalmopathy. Study outcomes and limitations: Researchers found most expanded thyroid clonotypes above 0.001 in blood as well. With a median lead of roughly 6.8 months before onset, the model predicted ophthalmopathy.

The CDR3 regions of TCR beta were amplified from RNA transcripts. RT-PCR in the first round (using the HTBI primer set) targeted the TCR CDR3. Using its own MiXCR run on the multiplex PCR reads, TCRdb lists one record per CDR3 protein. The sample lists about 540,000 distinct CDR3 sequences, under 60% occurring once. The TCR comes from a young woman with Graves' hyperthyroidism. Sequencing input: peripheral blood or thyroid tissue (not recorded which).

CDR3 sequence: CAISESWGTIYEQYF. DNA for the CDR3: TGTGCCATCAGTGAGTCGTGGGGGACTATCTACGAGCAGTACTTC. This chain joins TRBV10-3 and TRBJ2-7; 7 positions agree with TRBD2. In germline, CDR1 is ENHRY, CDR2 SYGVKD. Unmatched junction bases numbered 5, after V lost 0 bases and J lost 3 bases. The CDR3 extends over 15 amino acids.